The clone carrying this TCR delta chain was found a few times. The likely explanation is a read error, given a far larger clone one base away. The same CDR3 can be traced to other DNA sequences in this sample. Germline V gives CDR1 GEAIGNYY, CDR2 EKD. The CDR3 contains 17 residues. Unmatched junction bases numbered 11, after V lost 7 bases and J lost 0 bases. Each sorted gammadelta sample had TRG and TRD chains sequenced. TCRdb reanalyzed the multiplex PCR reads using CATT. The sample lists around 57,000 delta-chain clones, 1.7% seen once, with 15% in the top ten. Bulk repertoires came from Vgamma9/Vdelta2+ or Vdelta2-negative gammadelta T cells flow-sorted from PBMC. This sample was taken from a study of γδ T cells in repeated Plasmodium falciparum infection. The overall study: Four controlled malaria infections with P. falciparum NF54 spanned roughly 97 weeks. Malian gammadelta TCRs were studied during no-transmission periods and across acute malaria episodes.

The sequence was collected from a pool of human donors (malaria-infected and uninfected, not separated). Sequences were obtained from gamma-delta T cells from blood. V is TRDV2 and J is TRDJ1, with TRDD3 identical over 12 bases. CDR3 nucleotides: TGTGCCTGCGCAGGAACTGGGGGATACTTTGACACCGATAAACTCATCTTT. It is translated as CACAGTGGYFDTDKLIF.